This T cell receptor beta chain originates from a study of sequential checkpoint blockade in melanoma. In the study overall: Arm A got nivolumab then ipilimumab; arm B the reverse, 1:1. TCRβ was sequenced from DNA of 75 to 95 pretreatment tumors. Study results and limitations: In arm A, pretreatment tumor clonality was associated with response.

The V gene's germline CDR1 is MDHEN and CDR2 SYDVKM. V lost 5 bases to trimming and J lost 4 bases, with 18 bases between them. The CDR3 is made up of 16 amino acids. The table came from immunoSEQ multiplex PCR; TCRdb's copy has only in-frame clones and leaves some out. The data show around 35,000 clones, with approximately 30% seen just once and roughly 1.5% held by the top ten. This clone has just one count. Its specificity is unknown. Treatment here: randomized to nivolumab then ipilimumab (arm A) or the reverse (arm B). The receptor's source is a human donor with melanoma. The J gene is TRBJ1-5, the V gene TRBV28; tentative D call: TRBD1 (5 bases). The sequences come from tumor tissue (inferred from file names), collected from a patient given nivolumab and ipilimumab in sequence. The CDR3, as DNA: TGTGCCAGCAGTCCCATCGACCGACAGAAAAATCAGCCCCAGCATTTT. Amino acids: CASSPIDRQKNQPQHF. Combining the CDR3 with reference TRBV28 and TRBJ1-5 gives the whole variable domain DVKVTQSSRYLVKRTGEKVFLECVQDMDHENMFWYRQDPGLGLRLIYFSYDVKMKEKGDIPEGYSVSREKKERFSLILESASTNQTSMYLCASSPIDRQKNQPQHFGDGTRLSIL.